This TCR beta chain was profiled in a study of T-cell memory formation after mild COVID-19. Study as a whole: The TCR clusters were mostly specific to one donor.

Whole-study findings and limits: SARS-CoV-2 specificity of second-wave clones peaking day 37 was unconfirmed. CD4/CD8 balance held among clones contracting day 15 to 85, and later expanders leaned CD4+.

Using its own MiXCR run on the 5' RACE reads, TCRdb lists one record per CDR3 protein. The sample holds 350,000 to 500,000 distinct CDR3 sequences, less than 25% seen once. In its sample, this clonotype was seen many times. The target antigen is unknown. With 2 bases removed from V and 7 bases from J, the gap between germline ends came to 11 bases. This CDR3 has 13 amino acids. The specimen sequenced was PBMCs or a T cell subset sorted from them (not recorded which). J is TRBJ1-1 and V is TRBV12-3 or TRBV12-4; a weak D match, TRBD1 (5 bases). The source of this sequence is an adult woman who had mild COVID-19 (a few samples of this study predate the infection). Cell type and time point are not known. CDR3 coding DNA: TGTGCCAGCAGTTTACTGGGGACGGGTGAAGCTTTCTTT. Translating it yields CASSLLGTGEAFF.